The rows below give T cell receptor beta chains drawn from one sample of a study of OX40 agonist ivuxolimab in advanced cancers. Method: immunoSEQ multiplex PCR; TCRdb's copy keeps in-frame clones and lacks some. The repertoire holds more than 80,000 clones, with about 90% as singletons. The starting material was CD4+ or CD8+ T cells sorted from blood, obtained in a trial of the OX40 agonist ivuxolimab. Receptors originate from an adult with an advanced solid tumor such as melanoma, head and neck, liver or kidney cancer. Each CDR3 is given with its conserved first and last residue.

v_call | cdr3_aa
TRBV28 | CASSLLGTGESPLHF
TRBV6-5 | CASSYRGGTEAFF
TRBV10-3 | CAISGVDVGYNEQFF
TRBV7-2 | CASSVVLAGEGDEQFF
TRBV6-6 | CASSPSGDGGYTF
TRBV7-7 | CASSLGTAYEQYF
TRBV28 | CASSTTGTGAFYGYTF
TRBV15 | CATSLRRGYGYTF
TRBV30 | CAWIGRGSEQFF
TRBV13 | CASSPGLSNEAFF
TRBV9 | CASSPTPGDSGNTIYF
TRBV27 | CASSGQGVQPQHF
TRBV4-2 | CASSQDKYGGNEQFF
TRBV6-1 | CASSEQGNYGYTF
TRBV30 | CAWSSQGYYEQYF
TRBV28 | CASSKTGASGNTIYF
TRBV28 | CASSLRGQGFRDTQYF
TRBV6-5 | CASSLTAPHQPQHF
TRBV7-9 | CASSLVGQDTQYF
TRBV15 | CATSRGWGSNQPQHF
TRBV2 | CASSDGGLSNYGYTF
TRBV6-5 | CASSFRTGVNTEAFF
TRBV7-9 | CASSQGADGYTF
TRBV28 | CASRPTSGGAYEQFF
TRBV19 | CASSMEGRESPHEQFF
TRBV11-3 | CASSLEGSWEGGNEQFF
TRBV19 | CASSIDAGEYNEQFF
TRBV28 | CASSLRQGNSPLHF
TRBV9 | CASSVGSDTQYF
TRBV11-2 | CASIQRLHNSPLHF
TRBV9 | CASSHGTLNEQFF